This TCR beta chain derives from a study of OX40 agonist ivuxolimab in advanced cancers. Study details: Cancers in dose escalation were hepatocellular, melanoma, renal cell and head and neck. The dose-escalation cohort was approximately 84% male, with a mean age of around 60 years, ranging about 23 to 90. Study conclusions and caveats: CD4+ and CD8+ blood T cells expanded clonally by week 6 at 0.1 to 3.0 mg/kg. The antigens recognized by the expanded peripheral T cells, that is their antigen specificity, were not determined.

This CDR3 region has 11 residues. Germline values: CDR1 LNHDA, CDR2 SQIVND (reference sequence). The V gene lost 0 bases and the J gene lost 4 bases, with 0 bases spanning the gap. TCRdb's copy holds only in-frame clones and misses some; the assay was immunoSEQ multiplex PCR. The sample has around 62,000 clones; more than 75% are singletons. Notes on this clone: Its specificity is unknown.

The sample here was CD4+ or CD8+ T cells sorted from blood, taken in a trial of the OX40 agonist ivuxolimab. The genes are TRBV19 and TRBJ2-5; D not resolved. This TCR came from an adult with an advanced solid tumor such as melanoma, head and neck, liver or kidney cancer. The CDR3 DNA reads TGTGCCAGTAGTATAGAAGAGACCCAGTACTTC. This translates into CASSIEETQYF.